A selection of T cell receptor beta chains follows, all from one sample in a study of blood T cells in healthy people across ages. MiXCR, run by TCRdb on the 5' RACE reads, gives a single entry per CDR3 protein. The sample has roughly 1,800,000 distinct CDR3 sequences, about 50% seen once. Sequenced material: blood. The receptors stem from a woman aged 40 to 50 in good health. Both conserved end residues are part of each CDR3. D genes are given only for firm matches. Size values are once, few and many counts, or a class for expanded clones, and some rows have none.

d_gene: TRBD1; v_gene: TRBV7-3; j_gene: TRBJ2-6; abundance: -; len: 18; CDR3nt: TGTGCCAGCCGCTTATCGGGCAGGGGGAACTCTGGGGCCAACGTCCTGACTTTC; CDR3aa: CASRLSGRGNSGANVLTF
d_gene: TRBD1; v_gene: TRBV12-3/TRBV12-4; j_gene: TRBJ2-3; abundance: -; len: 11; CDR3nt: TGTGCCAGCAGTTTGGGACAGCCGCAGTATTTT; CDR3aa: CASSLGQPQYF
d_gene: -; v_gene: TRBV15; j_gene: TRBJ2-1; abundance: -; len: 14; CDR3nt: TGTGCCACCAGCGCCATGGGACGGCGCAATGAGCAGTTCTTC; CDR3aa: CATSAMGRRNEQFF
d_gene: TRBD2; v_gene: TRBV6-1; j_gene: TRBJ2-3; abundance: -; len: 17; CDR3nt: TGTGCCAGCAGTGCGACTAGCGGGGGGGCCGGCGCAGATACGCAGTATTTT; CDR3aa: CASSATSGGAGADTQYF
d_gene: -; v_gene: TRBV20-1; j_gene: TRBJ1-1; abundance: -; len: 14; CDR3nt: TGCAGTGCTATTTCAGGAGGTGTGAACACTGAAGCTTTCTTT; CDR3aa: CSAISGGVNTEAFF
d_gene: -; v_gene: TRBV9; j_gene: TRBJ2-1; abundance: -; len: 13; CDR3nt: TGTGCCAGCAGCACGCCAGGGAGTAATGAGCAGTTCTTC; CDR3aa: CASSTPGSNEQFF
d_gene: -; v_gene: TRBV28; j_gene: TRBJ1-1; abundance: -; len: 13; CDR3nt: TGTGCCAGCATCTGGGAGGGGAACACTGAAGCTTTCTTT; CDR3aa: CASIWEGNTEAFF
d_gene: -; v_gene: TRBV12-3/TRBV12-4; j_gene: TRBJ2-1; abundance: once; len: 13; CDR3nt: TGTGCCAGCAGCCGGGACGGCTTCGATGAGCAGTTCTTC; CDR3aa: CASSRDGFDEQFF
d_gene: -; v_gene: TRBV4-1; j_gene: TRBJ1-6; abundance: -; len: 20; CDR3nt: TGCGCCAGCAGCCAAGCATCCCCCGGGACACAAAGCTCCTATAATTCACCCCTCCACTTT; CDR3aa: CASSQASPGTQSSYNSPLHF
d_gene: TRBD1; v_gene: TRBV20-1; j_gene: TRBJ2-7; abundance: -; len: 13; CDR3nt: TGCAGTGCGCCGACAGGGGGCATATGCGACCAGTACTTC; CDR3aa: CSAPTGGICDQYF
d_gene: -; v_gene: TRBV7-2; j_gene: TRBJ2-3; abundance: few; len: 14; CDR3nt: TGTGCCAGCAGCTTGATACGGGGGTCGGATACGCAGTATTTT; CDR3aa: CASSLIRGSDTQYF
d_gene: -; v_gene: TRBV12-3/TRBV12-4; j_gene: TRBJ2-7; abundance: -; len: 15; CDR3nt: TGTGCCAGCAGCTCTTCCGACAAAAGAAAGTACGAGCAGTACTTC; CDR3aa: CASSSSDKRKYEQYF
d_gene: TRBD1; v_gene: TRBV7-2; j_gene: TRBJ2-2; abundance: -; len: 17; CDR3nt: TGTGCCAGCAGCTTAGGACTACGGACAGGGGACACCGGGGAGCTGTTTTTT; CDR3aa: CASSLGLRTGDTGELFF
d_gene: -; v_gene: TRBV11-2; j_gene: TRBJ1-1; abundance: -; len: 13; CDR3nt: TGTGCCAGCAGGACTCCAGGAAACACTGAAGCTTTCTTT; CDR3aa: CASRTPGNTEAFF
d_gene: -; v_gene: TRBV24-1; j_gene: TRBJ1-5; abundance: -; len: 14; CDR3nt: TGTGCCACCAGAAAGGACGGCAGCGATCAGCCCCAGCATTTT; CDR3aa: CATRKDGSDQPQHF
d_gene: -; v_gene: TRBV7-2; j_gene: TRBJ1-5; abundance: -; len: 15; CDR3nt: TGTGCCAGCAGCTCTCTGGGCAGTAGCAATCAGCCCCAGCATTTT; CDR3aa: CASSSLGSSNQPQHF
d_gene: TRBD1; v_gene: TRBV25-1; j_gene: TRBJ1-6; abundance: -; len: 15; CDR3nt: TGTGCCAGCAGTGCATACAGGGGAGATAATTCACCCCTCCACTTT; CDR3aa: CASSAYRGDNSPLHF
d_gene: -; v_gene: TRBV7-9; j_gene: TRBJ1-1; abundance: -; len: 15; CDR3nt: TGTGCCGGCAGCTTAGTTGGTGGGTCGGACACTGAAGCTTTCTTT; CDR3aa: CAGSLVGGSDTEAFF
d_gene: TRBD2; v_gene: TRBV10-2; j_gene: TRBJ2-5; abundance: -; len: 17; CDR3nt: TGCGCCAGCAGTGTATCCAGCGGGGGGCCCTTATCAGAGACCCAGTACTTC; CDR3aa: CASSVSSGGPLSETQYF
d_gene: TRBD2; v_gene: TRBV15; j_gene: TRBJ2-3; abundance: -; len: 15; CDR3nt: TGTGCCACCAGCAGAGTGGGCGGGGGAGTTGATACGCAGTATTTT; CDR3aa: CATSRVGGGVDTQYF
d_gene: TRBD1; v_gene: TRBV20-1; j_gene: TRBJ2-7; abundance: -; len: 14; CDR3nt: TGCAGTGCTAGGGGACAGTCCTTCTCCTACGAGCAGTACTTC; CDR3aa: CSARGQSFSYEQYF
d_gene: TRBD1; v_gene: TRBV6-2/TRBV6-3; j_gene: TRBJ2-7; abundance: few; len: 14; CDR3nt: TGTGCCAGCAGCCCCTGGCAGGGGGTCTACGAGCAGTACTTC; CDR3aa: CASSPWQGVYEQYF
d_gene: TRBD1; v_gene: TRBV5-1; j_gene: TRBJ2-3; abundance: few; len: 14; CDR3nt: TGCGCCAGCAGCCACGGACAGGCTCTGGATACGCAGTATTTT; CDR3aa: CASSHGQALDTQYF
d_gene: -; v_gene: TRBV15; j_gene: TRBJ1-2; abundance: -; len: 12; CDR3nt: TGTGCCACCAGCAGCTCACAGCTTGGCTACACCTTC; CDR3aa: CATSSSQLGYTF
d_gene: -; v_gene: TRBV27; j_gene: TRBJ2-7; abundance: few; len: 15; CDR3nt: TGTGCCAGCATGGGGAAGGGACGTTATGCCTACGAGCAGTACTTC; CDR3aa: CASMGKGRYAYEQYF
d_gene: TRBD1; v_gene: TRBV6-5; j_gene: TRBJ1-5; abundance: -; len: 17; CDR3nt: TGTGCCAGCAGTTACATGGGGACAGGACTCGGCAATCAGCCCCAGCATTTT; CDR3aa: CASSYMGTGLGNQPQHF
d_gene: -; v_gene: TRBV7-2; j_gene: TRBJ2-1; abundance: -; len: 15; CDR3nt: TGTGCCAGCAGATTGGGAGGGGGGGGCTACAATGAGCAGTTCTTC; CDR3aa: CASRLGGGGYNEQFF
d_gene: -; v_gene: TRBV29-1; j_gene: TRBJ2-7; abundance: many; len: 12; CDR3nt: TGCAGCATTCGGACAGATTCCTACGAGCAGTACTTC; CDR3aa: CSIRTDSYEQYF
d_gene: -; v_gene: TRBV20-1; j_gene: TRBJ2-1; abundance: -; len: 16; CDR3nt: TGCAGTGCTAGGTCCCTATCGGACAACTCCTACAATGAGCAGTTCTTC; CDR3aa: CSARSLSDNSYNEQFF
d_gene: TRBD2; v_gene: TRBV2; j_gene: TRBJ2-1; abundance: -; len: 18; CDR3nt: TGTGCCAGCAGTGAACGGCTAGCGGGGGGGATCTCCTACAATGAGCAGTTCTTC; CDR3aa: CASSERLAGGISYNEQFF
d_gene: -; v_gene: TRBV28; j_gene: TRBJ2-4; abundance: few; len: 13; CDR3nt: TGTGCCGCAGGGGGGGAAGCCAAAAACATTCAGTACTTC; CDR3aa: CAAGGEAKNIQYF
d_gene: -; v_gene: TRBV7-2; j_gene: TRBJ2-5; abundance: -; len: 15; CDR3nt: TGTGCCAGCAGCTTAGAACCAGGGTTAGGAGAGACCCAGTACTTC; CDR3aa: CASSLEPGLGETQYF
d_gene: -; v_gene: TRBV29-1; j_gene: TRBJ2-3; abundance: -; len: 15; CDR3nt: TGCAGCGTGCCCCCCGGAATTCCAAGCACAGATACGCAGTATTTT; CDR3aa: CSVPPGIPSTDTQYF
d_gene: -; v_gene: TRBV28; j_gene: TRBJ2-6; abundance: few; len: 17; CDR3nt: TGTGCCAGCAGTTTAAGCCTCACGAGCTCTGGGGCCAACGTCCTGACTTTC; CDR3aa: CASSLSLTSSGANVLTF
d_gene: -; v_gene: TRBV5-6; j_gene: TRBJ2-3; abundance: -; len: 15; CDR3nt: TGTGCCAGCAGCCAACCACAACAGGACACAGATACGCAGTATTTT; CDR3aa: CASSQPQQDTDTQYF
d_gene: -; v_gene: TRBV5-1; j_gene: TRBJ2-1; abundance: -; len: 15; CDR3nt: TGCGCCAGCAGCGCGGGACCGATATCCTACAATGAGCAGTTCTTC; CDR3aa: CASSAGPISYNEQFF
d_gene: -; v_gene: TRBV5-1; j_gene: TRBJ1-5; abundance: -; len: 15; CDR3nt: TGCGCCAGCAGCCCTACAGGGCCTAGCAATCAGCCCCAGCATTTT; CDR3aa: CASSPTGPSNQPQHF
d_gene: -; v_gene: TRBV7-2; j_gene: TRBJ1-5; abundance: -; len: 15; CDR3nt: TGTGCCAGCAGCTTAGGGTCAGTTAGCAATCAGCCCCAGCATTTT; CDR3aa: CASSLGSVSNQPQHF
d_gene: -; v_gene: TRBV15; j_gene: TRBJ1-2; abundance: few; len: 17; CDR3nt: TGTGCCACCAGCAGAGATAGGTACCGGGACACCTACTATGGCTACACCTTC; CDR3aa: CATSRDRYRDTYYGYTF
d_gene: -; v_gene: TRBV7-2; j_gene: TRBJ1-5; abundance: -; len: 16; CDR3nt: TGTGCCAGCAGCTTAGAACGGGGATATAGCAATCAGCCCCAGCATTTT; CDR3aa: CASSLERGYSNQPQHF